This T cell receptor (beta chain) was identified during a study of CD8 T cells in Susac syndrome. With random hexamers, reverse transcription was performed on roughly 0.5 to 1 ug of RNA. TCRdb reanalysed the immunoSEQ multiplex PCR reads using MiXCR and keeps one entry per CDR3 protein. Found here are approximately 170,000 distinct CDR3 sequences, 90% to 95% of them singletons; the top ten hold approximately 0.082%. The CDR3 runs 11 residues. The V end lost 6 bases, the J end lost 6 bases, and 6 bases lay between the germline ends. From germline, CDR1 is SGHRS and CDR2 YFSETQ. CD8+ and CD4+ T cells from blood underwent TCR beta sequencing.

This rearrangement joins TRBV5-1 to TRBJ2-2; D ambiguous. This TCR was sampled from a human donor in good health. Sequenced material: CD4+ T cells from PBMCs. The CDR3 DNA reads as TGCGCCAGCAAGGTGTCCGGGGAGCTGTTTTTT. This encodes CASKVSGELFF.